The 21 T cell receptor beta chains presented below share a single source sample, sequenced in a study of early T cells in non-severe SARS-CoV-2 infection. TCRdb reprocessed the 5' RACE reads via MiXCR and lists one record per CDR3 protein. Among some 88,000 distinct CDR3 sequences listed, 15% to 20% were seen once. This material consisted of whole blood, taken at baseline. The source of these receptors is an adult who was a healthcare worker with PCR-confirmed SARS-CoV-2 infection or an uninfected control (not recorded which).

The chain recombines TRBV12-3 or TRBV12-4 with TRBJ1-6, with D unresolved. The CDR3 is 15 residues long. Trimming cost V 3 bases and J 2 bases, with 8 bases left between them. This CDR3 reads CASSLGGAYNSPLHF. As DNA, the CDR3 is TGTGCCAGCAGTTTGGGAGGCGCCTATAATTCACCCCTCCACTTT.

The chain is built from TRBV5-4 and TRBJ2-1; D is perhaps TRBD2 (6 bases). V was trimmed by 4 bases and J by 8 bases, leaving 19 bases between them. The CDR3 length is 15 residues. Germline V gene lookup returns CDR1 SGHNT and CDR2 YYREEE (reference sequence). This CDR3 reads CASSHGGIEAHEQFF. The CDR3 bases are TGTGCCAGCAGCCACGGCGGGATTGAGGCCCATGAGCAGTTCTTC.

This clonotype has a handful of counts. This sequence joins TRBV29-1 and TRBJ1-1, with D unclear. V lost 7 bases and J lost 8, with 20 bases in between. This CDR3 contains 13 residues. Germline CDR1 and CDR2: SQVTM and ANQGSEA. As DNA, the CDR3 is TGCAGCGCGGGGTCATATCAGGATCGAGAAGCTTTCTTT. Residues: CSAGSYQDREAFF.

The chain couples TRBV3-1 to TRBJ2-7; 7 bases are shared with TRBD2. With 6 bases clipped from V and 2 bases from J, the junction kept 7 bases outside the gene matches. Germline CDR1 is LGHDT and CDR2 is YNNKEL (reference sequence). The CDR3 is 14 residues long. The CDR3 DNA is TGTGCCAGCAGTGGGGGGGAGCCCCCCTACGAGCAGTACTTC. This gives the protein CASSGGEPPYEQYF.

In this sample, this clonotype turned up many times. The rearrangement links TRBV6-5 to TRBJ2-1, with 9 nucleotides matching TRBD2. CDR3 length equals 15 residues. V shed 5 bases, J shed 2 bases, and the junction held 4 bases outside the gene matches. CDR1 is MNHEY, CDR2 SVGAGI, per germline. The CDR3 loop is CASSLQREAYNEQFF. The CDR3 region has the DNA TGTGCCAGCAGTCTCCAGCGGGAGGCCTACAATGAGCAGTTCTTC.

This clonotype was seen only a few times. The CDR3 reads CASSPHGTQYEQYF. CDR3 sequence (DNA): TGTGCCAGCAGTCCTCACGGGACACAATACGAGCAGTACTTC. This chain connects TRBV6-2 or TRBV6-3 to TRBJ2-7, with D perhaps TRBD1 (6 bases). The CDR3 is 14 residues long. V lost 5 bases, J lost 4 bases, and 15 bases lay in between. CDR1 is MNHEY and CDR2 is SVGEGT in the germline V gene.

The gene calls are TRBV28 and TRBJ2-2; D not certain. The germline V gene encodes CDR1 MDHEN and CDR2 SYDVKM. The CDR3 covers 14 residues. The V and J ends lost 8 bases and 0 bases respectively, with 10 bases between them. This CDR3 reads CASGDNPNTGELFF. Written as DNA, the CDR3 is TGTGCCAGCGGAGACAATCCGAACACCGGGGAGCTGTTTTTT.

In its sample, this clonotype was seen a few times. The rearrangement links TRBV18 to TRBJ1-1; D call uncertain. The V and J ends lost 4 bases and 1 base respectively, with 7 bases between them. Germline V gene sequence: CDR1 KGHSH, CDR2 LQKENI. CDR3 length: 13 residues. The CDR3 nucleotides read TGTGCCAGCTCACACGAGGAGAACACTGAAGCTTTCTTT. Translating gives CASSHEENTEAFF. Drawing the rest from reference TRBV18 and TRBJ1-1, the complete variable domain is NAGVMQNPRHLVRRRGQEARLRCSPMKGHSHVYWYRQLPEEGLKFMVYLQKENIIDESGMPKERFSAEFPKEGPSILRIQQVVRGDSAAYFCASSHEENTEAFFGQGTRLTVV.

This clonotype has more than one count but fewer than ten. This chain's CDR3 is CASSGTGEEQFF. CDR3 nucleotides: TGTGCCAGCAGTGGAACAGGGGAAGAGCAGTTCTTC. The chain couples TRBV9 to TRBJ2-1, with 7 nucleotides matching TRBD1. J lost 10 bases, V lost 5 bases, and 6 bases had no gene match. This CDR3 contains 12 residues. The V gene's germline CDR1 is SGDLS and CDR2 YYNGEE. The full variable domain, completed using reference TRBV9 and TRBJ2-1, is DSGVTQTPKHLITATGQRVTLRCSPRSGDLSVYWYQQSLDQGLQFLIQYYNGEERAKGNILERFSAQQFPDLHSELNLSSLELGDSALYFCASSGTGEEQFFGPGTRLTVL.

This chain uses TRBV6-6 with TRBJ2-5; 8 bases line up with TRBD1. Trimming took 6 bases from V and 4 from J; bases not matched to a gene: 16. The length of the CDR3 is 17 residues. The germline V gene encodes CDR1 MNHNY and CDR2 SVGAGI (reference sequence). The chain's CDR3 is CASSPPRGRLFSETQYF. DNA for the CDR3: TGTGCCAGCAGCCCACCCAGGGGGCGCCTTTTTTCAGAGACCCAGTACTTC.

Only a few counts were recorded for this clonotype. The chain uses TRBV9 and TRBJ1-3; D is unresolved. The CDR3 has 16 residues. Trimming removed 0 bases from V and 4 bases from J, with 14 bases in between. Looked up from germline, CDR1 is SGDLS and CDR2 is YYNGEE. The CDR3 is CASSVDTGSRGNTIYF. CDR3 nucleotides: TGTGCCAGCAGCGTAGACACCGGCAGTCGGGGAAACACCATATATTTT.

This clonotype was counted at least ten times. This sequence joins TRBV30 and TRBJ2-2; weak D call: TRBD2 (6 bases). Deletions cut 5 bases from V and 3 bases from J, with 16 bases between. Germline loops: CDR1 GTSNPN, CDR2 SVGIG (reference sequence). This CDR3 is built from 15 residues. Here the CDR3 DNA reads TGTGCCTGGGTGACCGGGAGAGGATACACCGGGGAGCTGTTTTTT. This sequence encodes CAWVTGRGYTGELFF.

V is TRBV18 and J is TRBJ1-5; 7 bases are shared with TRBD1. Germline V gives CDR1 KGHSH, CDR2 LQKENI. The CDR3 has 14 amino acids. Unmatched junction bases numbered 3, after V lost 4 bases and J lost 3 bases. As DNA, the CDR3 is TGTGCCAGCTCACTCGGACAGGTCAATCAGCCCCAGCATTTT. As protein: CASSLGQVNQPQHF.

This clonotype was observed a few times. The chain has TRBV19 and TRBJ2-1, with D possibly being TRBD2 (6 bases). The CDR3 covers 15 residues. The V gene's germline CDR1 is LNHDA and CDR2 SQIVND (reference sequence). The V end was cut by 7 bases, the J end by 4 bases, with 17 bases between. CDR3 region: CASKGGTGVYNEQFF. The CDR3 DNA reads as TGTGCCAGTAAGGGTGGGACGGGAGTATACAATGAGCAGTTCTTC.

This clonotype has more than one count but fewer than ten. The chain has TRBV20-1 and TRBJ2-1, with a weak D call TRBD2 (6 bases). V lost 6 bases and J lost 8, with 11 bases in between. CDR3 length equals 11 residues. CDR1 and CDR2 (germline): DFQATT, SNEGSKA (reference sequence). The CDR3 nucleotides are TGCAGTGCGACCAGCGGGCATGAGCAGTTCTTC. Encoded protein: CSATSGHEQFF.

The CDR3: CASSPPSGEETQYF. The CDR3 region has the DNA TGTGCCAGCAGCCCACCTAGCGGTGAAGAGACCCAGTACTTC. The chain recombines TRBV9 with TRBJ2-5; 7 bases fit TRBD2. The CDR3 totals 14 residues. Germline CDR1 and CDR2: SGDLS and YYNGEE. Trimming cost V 4 bases and J 3 bases; bases outside gene matches: 6.

In regard to this clonotype: It may be a read error: a sequence one base away is much more abundant. The CDR3 loop is CASSLAQYTGELFF. The CDR3 DNA follows: TGTGCCAGCAGCTTAGCCCAGTACACCGGGGAGCTGTTTTTT. This sequence joins TRBV5-4 and TRBJ2-2, with D unresolved. Germline V gene sequence: CDR1 SGHNT, CDR2 YYREEE (reference sequence). V lost 2 bases, J lost 3 bases, and 8 bases lay in between. The CDR3 runs to 14 residues.

This clonotype was seen a few times. This sequence joins TRBV30 and TRBJ1-1, with D maybe TRBD1 (6 bases). Germline V gene sequence: CDR1 GTSNPN, CDR2 SVGIG (reference sequence). Trimming took 2 bases from V and 4 from J, leaving 11 bases between them. The CDR3 runs to 13 residues. The DNA for the CDR3 is TGTGCCTGGAGTCAGGGGAGTACCACTGAAGCTTTCTTT. Translating gives CAWSQGSTTEAFF.

The chain is built from TRBV12-3 or TRBV12-4 and TRBJ2-2, with D possibly TRBD1 on 5 matching bases. The length of the CDR3 is 13 residues. The V end lost 6 bases, the J end lost 6 bases, and 11 bases lay between the germline ends. Here the CDR3 reads CASSHQGPGELFF. CDR3 DNA sequence: TGTGCCAGCAGCCATCAGGGTCCCGGGGAGCTGTTTTTT.

This chain uses TRBV12-3 or TRBV12-4 with TRBJ1-4, with TRBD1 as a possible D gene (6 bases). The CDR3 totals 13 residues. V shed 5 bases and J shed 6 bases, with 10 bases lying between them. The CDR3 DNA follows: TGTGCCAGCAGTCCCAACAGGGATGAAAAACTGTTTTTT. Translating gives CASSPNRDEKLFF.

The chain carries TRBV12-3 or TRBV12-4 and TRBJ2-1; the match to TRBD2 covers 13 bases. The CDR3 is made up of 15 amino acids. J lost 3 bases, V lost 6 bases, and 2 bases had no gene match. This chain's CDR3 is CASRGTSGIYNEQFF. DNA for the CDR3: TGTGCCAGCAGAGGGACTAGCGGGATCTACAATGAGCAGTTCTTC.